This T cell receptor (beta chain) emerged from a study of blood T cells in healthy people across ages. The table lists this clonotype with a count of one. A read error may produce the germline difference seen at one junction end. The CDR3 is made up of 11 amino acids. Through a sample-barcoded 5' primer and a J-beta primer mix, a second PCR was run for roughly 6 to 11 cycles. TCRdb re-called the 5' RACE reads with MiXCR, one entry per CDR3 protein. The sample lists some 1.8 million distinct CDR3 sequences, around 40% occurring once. The receptor was derived from a human donor in good health. The specimen was blood. V usage is TRBV12-3 or TRBV12-4 and J usage is TRBJ1-2; no clear D gene. The CDR3 sequence: CASSPGSGCTF. Here the CDR3 DNA reads TGTGCCAGCAGTCCAGGATCTGGCTGCACCTTC.